This TCR beta chain was sequenced for a study of CD8 T cells in ankylosing spondylitis. V was pared by 6 bases and J by 2 bases, with 4 bases of the junction left unmatched. The CDR3 consists of 14 residues. Many counts were recorded for this clonotype. Using its own MiXCR run on the 5' RACE reads, TCRdb lists one record per CDR3 protein. This sample yields around 130,000 distinct CDR3 sequences, of which around 9.7% are seen a single time; 2.5% to 3.5% belongs to the top ten. The sequenced sample consisted of blood, either unsorted or a sorted T cell fraction (not recorded which). The source is a male donor with ankylosing spondylitis or in good health (not recorded which). The rearrangement links TRBV12-3 or TRBV12-4 to TRBJ2-5, with 9 nucleotides matching TRBD1. The CDR3 region has the DNA TGTGCCAGCAGCCCCGGGACAGGGCAAGAGACCCAGTACTTC. As protein: CASSPGTGQETQYF.